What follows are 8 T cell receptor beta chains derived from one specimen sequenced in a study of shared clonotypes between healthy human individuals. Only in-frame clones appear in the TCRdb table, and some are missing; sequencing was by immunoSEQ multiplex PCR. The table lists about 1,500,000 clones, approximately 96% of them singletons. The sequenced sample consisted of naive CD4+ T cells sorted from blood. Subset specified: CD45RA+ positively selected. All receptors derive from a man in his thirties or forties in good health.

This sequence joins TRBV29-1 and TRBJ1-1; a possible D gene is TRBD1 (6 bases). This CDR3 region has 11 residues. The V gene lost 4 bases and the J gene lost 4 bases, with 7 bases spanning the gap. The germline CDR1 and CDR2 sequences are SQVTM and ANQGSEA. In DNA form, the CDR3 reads TGCAGCGTTGGGACAGCCACTGAAGCTTTCTTT. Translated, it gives CSVGTATEAFF.

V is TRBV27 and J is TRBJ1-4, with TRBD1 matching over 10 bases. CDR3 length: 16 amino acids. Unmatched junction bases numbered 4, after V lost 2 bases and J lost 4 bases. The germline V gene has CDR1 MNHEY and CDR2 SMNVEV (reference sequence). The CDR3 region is CASSLRTGGSNEKLFF. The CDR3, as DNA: TGTGCCAGCAGTTTACGGACAGGGGGAAGTAATGAAAAACTGTTTTTT.

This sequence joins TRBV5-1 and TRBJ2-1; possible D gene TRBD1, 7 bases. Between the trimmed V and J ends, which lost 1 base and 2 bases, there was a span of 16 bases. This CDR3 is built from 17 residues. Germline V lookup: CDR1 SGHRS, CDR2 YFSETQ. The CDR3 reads CASSLRRGLGPYNEQFF. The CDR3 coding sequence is TGCGCCAGCAGCTTGAGGAGGGGGCTGGGCCCCTACAATGAGCAGTTCTTC.

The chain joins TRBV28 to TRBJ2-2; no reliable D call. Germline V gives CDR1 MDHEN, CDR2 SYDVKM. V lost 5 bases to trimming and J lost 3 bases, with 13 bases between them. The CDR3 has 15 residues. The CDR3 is CASSPPGRYTGELFF. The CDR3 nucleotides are TGTGCCAGCAGTCCCCCCGGGCGATACACCGGGGAGCTGTTTTTT.

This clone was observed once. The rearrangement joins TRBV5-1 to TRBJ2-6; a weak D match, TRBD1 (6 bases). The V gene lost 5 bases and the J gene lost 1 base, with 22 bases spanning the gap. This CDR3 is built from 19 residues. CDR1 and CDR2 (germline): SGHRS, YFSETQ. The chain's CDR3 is CASRERTVPIQSGANVLTF. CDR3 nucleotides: TGCGCCAGCAGGGAAAGGACAGTCCCTATCCAATCTGGGGCCAACGTCCTGACTTTC.

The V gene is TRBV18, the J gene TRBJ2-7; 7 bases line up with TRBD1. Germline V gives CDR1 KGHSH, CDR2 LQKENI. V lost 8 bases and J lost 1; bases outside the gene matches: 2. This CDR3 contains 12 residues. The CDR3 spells CASRGQSYEQYF. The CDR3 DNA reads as TGTGCCAGCCGGGGACAGTCCTACGAGCAGTACTTC.

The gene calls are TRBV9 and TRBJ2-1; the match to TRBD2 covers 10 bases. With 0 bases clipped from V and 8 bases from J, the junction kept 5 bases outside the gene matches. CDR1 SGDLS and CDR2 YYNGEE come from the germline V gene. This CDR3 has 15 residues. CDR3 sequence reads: CASSVASGSGDEQFF. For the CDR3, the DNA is TGTGCCAGCAGCGTAGCTAGCGGGAGCGGGGATGAGCAGTTCTTC.

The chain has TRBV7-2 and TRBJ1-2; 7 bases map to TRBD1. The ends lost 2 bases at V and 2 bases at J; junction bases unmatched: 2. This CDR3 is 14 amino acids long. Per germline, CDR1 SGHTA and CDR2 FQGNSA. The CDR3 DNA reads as TGTGCCAGCAGCTTATCACAGGGGAACTATGGCTACACCTTC. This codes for CASSLSQGNYGYTF.